The next 26 T cell receptor beta chains were all read from a single sample in a study of T cell changes during pregnancy in multiple sclerosis. Generated by immunoSEQ multiplex PCR, the TCRdb table keeps only in-frame clones and is missing some. The sample lists around 56,000 clones, around 90% occurring once. The sequenced sample was CD4+ T cells from peripheral blood mononuclear cells, obtained in the first trimester of pregnancy. The receptors here all came from a female donor with multiple sclerosis, enrolled in a pregnancy study.

The chain links TRBV19 to TRBJ1-2; 8 bases map to TRBD1. Germline V gene lookup returns CDR1 LNHDA and CDR2 SQIVND (reference sequence). Trimming at V came to 11 bases and at J to 0 bases, leaving 2 bases not matched to a gene. This CDR3 has 12 amino acids. CDR3 nucleotides: TGTGCCGCACAGGGGGCTAACTATGGCTACACCTTC. This encodes CAAQGANYGYTF.

V and J are TRBV7-6 and TRBJ2-2; D gene unclear. From germline, CDR1 is SGHVS and CDR2 FNYEAQ. The CDR3 totals 12 residues. V was pared by 6 bases and J by 15 bases, with 17 bases between. The CDR3 nucleotides are TGTGCCAGCAGAGATGGCCAGGAAGGAATGTTTTTT. This gives the protein CASRDGQEGMFF. The whole variable domain, remainder taken from reference TRBV7-6 and TRBJ2-2, is GAGVSQSPRYKVTKRGQDVALRCDPISGHVSLYWYRQALGQGPEFLTYFNYEAQQDKSGLPNDRFSAERPEGSISTLTIQRTEQRDSAMYRCASRDGQEGMFFGEGSRLTVL.

V is TRBV6-5 and J is TRBJ2-7, with 8 positions matching TRBD1. V trimming: 10 bases; J trimming: 2 bases; junction bases outside the gene matches: 10. Germline CDR1 and CDR2: MNHEY and SVGAGI. CDR3 length: 14 amino acids. CDR3 sequence reads: CATYRDRGPYEQYF. CDR3 bases: TGTGCCACCTACCGAGACAGGGGACCCTACGAGCAGTACTTC.

The rearrangement uses TRBV7-8 and TRBJ1-3; the D is unclear. Trimming pared 3 bases from V and 0 bases from J, leaving 12 bases between. The CDR3 runs 16 residues. Germline-derived CDR1 and CDR2 are SGHVS and FQNEAQ. The CDR3 region has the DNA TGTGCCAGCAGCTTTAGCTCGACGAGCTCTGGAAACACCATATATTTT. It codes for CASSFSSTSSGNTIYF.

V is TRBV4-2 and J is TRBJ1-2; TRBD1 matches 8 bases. CDR1 and CDR2 from the germline V gene are LGHNA and YNFKEQ. This CDR3 contains 16 residues. V shed 1 base, J shed 8 bases, and the junction held 12 bases outside the gene matches. The chain's CDR3 is CASSQVTGQGGGGYTF. Here the CDR3 DNA reads TGTGCCAGCAGCCAAGTTACCGGACAGGGCGGGGGCGGCTACACCTTC.

This clone was seen a few times. This rearrangement joins TRBV4-3 to TRBJ1-1; no clear D gene. The V and J ends lost 0 bases and 7 bases respectively, with 9 bases between them. Germline values: CDR1 LGHNA, CDR2 YSLEER. CDR3 length equals 13 residues. CDR3 DNA sequence: TGCGCCAGCAGCCAAGAAAGGGCGGGTGAAGCTTTCTTT. The encoded protein is CASSQERAGEAFF.

The chain combines TRBV25-1 with TRBJ1-2; 8 bases line up with TRBD1. The germline CDR1 and CDR2 sequences are MGHDK and SYGVNS. There are 12 residues in the CDR3. V shed 4 bases, J shed 7 bases, and the junction held 2 bases outside the gene matches. The CDR3 sequence: CASSAGGGGYTF. CDR3 sequence (DNA): TGTGCCAGCAGTGCAGGGGGCGGTGGCTACACCTTC.

The chain combines TRBV23-1 with TRBJ2-7, with 8 positions matching TRBD1. TRBV23-1 is an ORF, with its function uncertain. CDR3 length: 16 amino acids. With V trimmed by 3 bases and J by 7 bases, 14 bases remained unmatched. This CDR3 is CASSQSAWQGAWEQYF. The CDR3 bases are TGCGCCAGCAGTCAGTCGGCATGGCAGGGGGCTTGGGAGCAGTACTTC.

This clone has a single count. CDR3 residues: CASSSSSGNEQFF. Here the CDR3 DNA reads TGTGCCAGCAGCAGTTCTAGCGGCAATGAGCAGTTCTTC. This chain connects TRBV7-2 to TRBJ2-1; TRBD2 agrees at 7 bases. CDR1 and CDR2 from the germline V gene are SGHTA and FQGNSA. The CDR3 is 13 residues long. V gave up 5 bases and J gave up 6 bases; unmatched junction bases: 4.

The chain is built from TRBV5-4 and TRBJ1-2; 7 bases align to TRBD1. V lost 2 bases and J lost 2; bases outside the gene matches: 3. CDR1 is SGHNT and CDR2 is YYREEE in the germline V gene (reference sequence). This CDR3 has 14 residues. This chain's CDR3 is CASSLGGGNYGYTF. DNA for the CDR3: TGTGCCAGCAGCTTAGGGGGCGGGAACTATGGCTACACCTTC.

The chain employs TRBV11-3 and TRBJ2-5; maybe TRBD1 (5 bases). The germline V and J ends were trimmed by 8 bases and 4 bases, with 8 bases remaining between them. There are 11 residues in the CDR3. Germline V gene data show CDR1 as SGHNT and CDR2 as YENEEA. The CDR3 nucleotides are TGTGCCAGCGGGCAGGGAGAGACCCAGTACTTC. Amino acid sequence: CASGQGETQYF.

The gene calls are TRBV19 and TRBJ2-7; TRBD2 matches 8 bases. CDR3 size: 14 residues. Looked up from germline, CDR1 is LNHDA and CDR2 is SQIVND (reference sequence). V shed 5 bases and J 2 bases; nucleotides not matched to a gene: 5. CDR3 sequence (DNA): TGTGCCAGTAGTCGAGCGGGGGCCCCCTACGAGCAGTACTTC. This encodes CASSRAGAPYEQYF.

The V gene is TRBV18, the J gene TRBJ2-3, with 7 bases identical to TRBD1. Germline V gene sequence: CDR1 KGHSH, CDR2 LQKENI. The CDR3 runs 14 residues. V trimming: 4 bases; J trimming: 3 bases; junction bases outside the gene matches: 4. The CDR3 here is CASSRTGGTDTQYF. In nucleotides, the CDR3 is TGTGCCAGCTCACGGACAGGTGGAACAGATACGCAGTATTTT.

The chain uses TRBV4-3 and TRBJ2-5, with 7 bases that match TRBD1. The CDR3 totals 13 residues. Germline values: CDR1 LGHNA, CDR2 YSLEER. The V segment lost 5 bases and the J segment 6 bases; nucleotides outside the gene matches: 6. The CDR3 coding sequence is TGCGCCAGCAGCTTGGTAGGGGGCCAGACCCAGTACTTC. Protein: CASSLVGGQTQYF.

This chain uses TRBV5-6 with TRBJ2-5, with 7 bases lining up with TRBD1. The CDR3 consists of 14 residues. J was trimmed by 5 bases and V by 4 bases; bases with no gene match: 8. The germline gives CDR1 SGHDT, CDR2 YYEEEE. CDR3 nucleotide sequence: TGTGCCAGCAGCCCGACAGGGCCCCTGGAGACCCAGTACTTC. Protein sequence: CASSPTGPLETQYF. Complete variable domain (other parts from reference TRBV5-6 and TRBJ2-5): DAGVTQSPTHLIKTRGQQVTLRCSPKSGHDTVSWYQQALGQGPQFIFQYYEEEERQRGNFPDRFSGHQFPNYSSELNVNALLLGDSALYLCASSPTGPLETQYFGPGTRLLVL.

This clone was seen just once. This chain connects TRBV7-2 to TRBJ2-2, with D possibly TRBD2 on 5 matching bases. Per germline, CDR1 SGHTA and CDR2 FQGNSA. With 5 bases removed from V and 8 bases from J, the gap between germline ends came to 9 bases. The length of the CDR3 is 12 residues. The CDR3 sequence is CASSAPGGELFF. The CDR3 nucleotides read TGTGCCAGCAGCGCCCCGGGGGGGGAGCTGTTTTTT.

The V and J genes are TRBV19 and TRBJ2-7; weak D call: TRBD1 (5 bases). CDR1 and CDR2 (germline): LNHDA, SQIVND (reference sequence). The CDR3 has 15 residues. Trimming took 5 bases from V and 1 from J, leaving 15 bases between them. CDR3: CASSSGSAGSYEQYF. CDR3 nucleotides: TGTGCCAGTAGTTCAGGGTCCGCCGGGTCCTACGAGCAGTACTTC.

The CDR3, as DNA: TGCGCCAGCAGCCCCCGGGGGTTAAGGCCAGATACGCAGTATTTT. Translated: CASSPRGLRPDTQYF. V is TRBV5-1 and J is TRBJ2-3, with a possible D match to TRBD2 (6 bases). CDR3 length: 15 residues. From germline, CDR1 is SGHRS and CDR2 YFSETQ. V shed 4 bases and J shed 4 bases, with 16 bases lying between them.

V gene TRBV20-1 combines with J gene TRBJ1-1; no reliable D call. Looked up from germline, CDR1 is DFQATT and CDR2 is SNEGSKA (reference sequence). This CDR3 region has 11 residues. The ends were cut back, 0 bases at V and 7 bases at J, with 6 bases in the middle. CDR3 in DNA: TGCAGTGCTAGAGATCGGGATGAAGCTTTCTTT. It encodes CSARDRDEAFF.

The chain links TRBV7-2 to TRBJ1-3; D perhaps matches TRBD1 (5 bases). The V end was cut by 4 bases, the J end by 0 bases, with 13 bases between. This CDR3 has 16 amino acids. Germline lookup yields CDR1 SGHTA and CDR2 FQGNSA. The CDR3: CASSSRTSSSGNTIYF. The CDR3 DNA is TGTGCCAGCAGCTCCAGGACATCCAGCTCTGGAAACACCATATATTTT.

About this clone: Other DNA variants within this sample encode the same CDR3. The chain employs TRBV10-3 and TRBJ1-2; D may be TRBD1 (5 bases). Trimming stripped 6 bases from V and 4 bases from J, with 15 bases between. The germline V gene encodes CDR1 ENHRY and CDR2 SYGVKD. The CDR3 runs to 14 residues. The CDR3 loop is CAIRGTGGSYGYTF. For the CDR3, the DNA is TGTGCCATCAGGGGGACCGGAGGGAGCTATGGCTACACCTTC.

The chain is built from TRBV19 and TRBJ2-1; 11 bases match TRBD2. This CDR3 region has 14 residues. The V and J ends lost 7 bases and 5 bases, in that order; junction bases with no gene match: 4. The germline gives CDR1 LNHDA, CDR2 SQIVND (reference sequence). As DNA, the CDR3 is TGTGCCAGTAAGGGACTAGCGGCTCACAATGAGCAGTTCTTC. It codes for CASKGLAAHNEQFF.

The chain uses TRBV5-1 and TRBJ1-5, with TRBD1 as a possible D gene (5 bases). This CDR3 is built from 16 residues. In germline, CDR1 is SGHRS, CDR2 YFSETQ. V was trimmed by 0 bases and J by 1 base, leaving 11 bases between them. CDR3 amino acids: CASSLARVVSNQPQHF. For the CDR3, the DNA is TGCGCCAGCAGCTTGGCCAGGGTTGTAAGCAATCAGCCCCAGCATTTT.

The V gene is TRBV18, the J gene TRBJ2-2; D may be TRBD1 (6 bases). The CDR3 totals 16 residues. Trimming took off 5 bases at V and 2 bases at J, with 15 bases between the two ends. Germline lookup yields CDR1 KGHSH and CDR2 LQKENI. For the CDR3, the DNA is TGTGCCAGCTCATGGACAGCCAACCGAAACACCGGGGAGCTGTTTTTT. Translating it yields CASSWTANRNTGELFF.

The gene calls are TRBV5-1 and TRBJ2-2; 10 nucleotides align to TRBD1. The length of the CDR3 is 15 residues. In germline, CDR1 is SGHRS, CDR2 YFSETQ. V lost 4 bases and J lost 4; bases outside the gene matches: 4. CDR3: CASSARTGGTGELFF. CDR3 nucleotide sequence: TGCGCCAGCAGCGCACGGACAGGGGGCACCGGGGAGCTGTTTTTT.

This chain joins TRBV6-5 and TRBJ1-1; D perhaps matches TRBD1 (5 bases). This CDR3 spans 14 amino acids. Trimming removed 5 bases from V and 2 bases from J, with 12 bases in between. In germline, CDR1 is MNHEY, CDR2 SVGAGI. The CDR3 nucleotides are TGTGCCAGCAGTCGAGTCAGGGTAAACACTGAAGCTTTCTTT. Its translation is CASSRVRVNTEAFF.